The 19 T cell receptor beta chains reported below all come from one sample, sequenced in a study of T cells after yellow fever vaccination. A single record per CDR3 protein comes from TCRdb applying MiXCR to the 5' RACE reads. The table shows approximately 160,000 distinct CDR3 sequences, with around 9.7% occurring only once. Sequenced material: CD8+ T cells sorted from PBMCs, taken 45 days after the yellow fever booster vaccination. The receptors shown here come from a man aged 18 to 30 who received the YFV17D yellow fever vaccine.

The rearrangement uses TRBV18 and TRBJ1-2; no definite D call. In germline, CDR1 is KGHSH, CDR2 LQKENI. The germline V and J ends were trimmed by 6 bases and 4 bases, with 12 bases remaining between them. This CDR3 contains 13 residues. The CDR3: CASSSTDPYGYTF. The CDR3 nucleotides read TGTGCCAGCTCGTCCACAGATCCCTATGGCTACACCTTC.

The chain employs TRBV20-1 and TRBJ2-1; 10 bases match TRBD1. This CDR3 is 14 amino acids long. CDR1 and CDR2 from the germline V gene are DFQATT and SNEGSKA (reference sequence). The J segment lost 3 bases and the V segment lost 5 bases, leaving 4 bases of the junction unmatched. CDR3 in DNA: TGCAGTGCTCCCGGGACAGGGGTCTACAATGAGCAGTTCTTC. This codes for CSAPGTGVYNEQFF.

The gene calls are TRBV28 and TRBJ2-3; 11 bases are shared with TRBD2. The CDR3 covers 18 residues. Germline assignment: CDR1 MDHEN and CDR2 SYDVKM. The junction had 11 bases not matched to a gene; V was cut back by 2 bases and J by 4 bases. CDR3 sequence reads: CASSLVWLAGGSADTQYF. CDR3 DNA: TGTGCCAGCAGTTTAGTCTGGCTAGCGGGGGGATCCGCAGATACGCAGTATTTT.

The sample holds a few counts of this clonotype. Written as DNA, the CDR3 is TGTGCCAGCAGTGCCAATAGTATCCAAGAGACCCAGTACTTC. Protein product: CASSANSIQETQYF. The rearrangement uses TRBV12-3 or TRBV12-4 and TRBJ2-5; D is unclear. V lost 5 bases and J 1 base, leaving 11 bases between the germline ends. The CDR3 consists of 14 residues.

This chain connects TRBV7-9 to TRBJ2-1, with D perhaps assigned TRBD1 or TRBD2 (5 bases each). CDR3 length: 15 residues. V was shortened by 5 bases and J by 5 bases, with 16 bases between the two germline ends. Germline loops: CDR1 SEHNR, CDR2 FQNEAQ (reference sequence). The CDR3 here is CASSHQGRKDNEQFF. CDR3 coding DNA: TGTGCCAGCAGCCACCAGGGACGGAAAGACAATGAGCAGTTCTTC. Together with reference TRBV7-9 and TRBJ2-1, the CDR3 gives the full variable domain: DTGVSQNPRHKITKRGQNVTFRCDPISEHNRLYWYRQTLGQGPEFLTYFQNEAQLEKSRLLSDRFSAERPKGSFSTLEIQRTEQGDSAMYLCASSHQGRKDNEQFFGPGTRLTVL.

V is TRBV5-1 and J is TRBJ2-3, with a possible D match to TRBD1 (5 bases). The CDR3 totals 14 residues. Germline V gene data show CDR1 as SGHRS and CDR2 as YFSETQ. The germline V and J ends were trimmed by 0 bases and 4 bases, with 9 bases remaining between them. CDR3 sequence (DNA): TGCGCCAGCAGCTTGGTAATGGGGCCAGATACGCAGTATTTT. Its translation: CASSLVMGPDTQYF. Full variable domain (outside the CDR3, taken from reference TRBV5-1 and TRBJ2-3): KAGVTQTPRYLIKTRGQQVTLSCSPISGHRSVSWYQQTPGQGLQFLFEYFSETQRNKGNFPGRFSGRQFSNSRSEMNVSTLELGDSALYLCASSLVMGPDTQYFGPGTRLTVL.

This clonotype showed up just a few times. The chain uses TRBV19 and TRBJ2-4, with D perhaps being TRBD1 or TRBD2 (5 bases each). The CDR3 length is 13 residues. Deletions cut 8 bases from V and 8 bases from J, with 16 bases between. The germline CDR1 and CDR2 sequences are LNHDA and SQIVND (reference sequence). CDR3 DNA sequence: TGTGCCAGTTCCCGGGACGGCGGGTACATTCAGTACTTC. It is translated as CASSRDGGYIQYF.

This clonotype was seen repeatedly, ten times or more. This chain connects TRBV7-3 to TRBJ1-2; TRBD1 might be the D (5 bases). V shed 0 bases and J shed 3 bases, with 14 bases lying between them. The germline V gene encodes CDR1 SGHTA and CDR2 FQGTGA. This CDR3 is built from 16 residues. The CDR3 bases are TGTGCCAGCAGCTTAACAGCCCAGGGAAAGGACTATGGCTACACCTTC. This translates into CASSLTAQGKDYGYTF.

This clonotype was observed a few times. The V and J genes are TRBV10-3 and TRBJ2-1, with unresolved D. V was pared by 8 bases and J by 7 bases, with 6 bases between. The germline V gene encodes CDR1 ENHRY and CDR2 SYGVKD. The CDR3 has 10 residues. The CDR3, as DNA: TGTGCCATCGAGGTGAATGAGCAGTTCTTC. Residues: CAIEVNEQFF.

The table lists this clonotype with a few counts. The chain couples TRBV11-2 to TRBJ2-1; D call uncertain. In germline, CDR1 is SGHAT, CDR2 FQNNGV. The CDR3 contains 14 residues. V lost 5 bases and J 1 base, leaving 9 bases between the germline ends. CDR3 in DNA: TGTGCCAGCAGCGTCATCGAATCCTACAATGAGCAGTTCTTC. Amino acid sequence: CASSVIESYNEQFF.

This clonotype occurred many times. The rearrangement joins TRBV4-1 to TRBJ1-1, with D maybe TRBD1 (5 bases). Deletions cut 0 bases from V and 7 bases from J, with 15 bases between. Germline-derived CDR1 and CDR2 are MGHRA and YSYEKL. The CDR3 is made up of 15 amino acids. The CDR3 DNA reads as TGCGCCAGCAGCCAAGATCCAGGGCAGGGTCGTGAAGCTTTCTTT. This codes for CASSQDPGQGREAFF.

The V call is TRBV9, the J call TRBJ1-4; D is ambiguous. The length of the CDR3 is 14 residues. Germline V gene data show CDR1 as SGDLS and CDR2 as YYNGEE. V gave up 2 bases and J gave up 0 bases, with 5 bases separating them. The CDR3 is CASSVLSTNEKLFF. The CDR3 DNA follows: TGTGCCAGCAGCGTTTTGTCAACTAATGAAAAACTGTTTTTT.

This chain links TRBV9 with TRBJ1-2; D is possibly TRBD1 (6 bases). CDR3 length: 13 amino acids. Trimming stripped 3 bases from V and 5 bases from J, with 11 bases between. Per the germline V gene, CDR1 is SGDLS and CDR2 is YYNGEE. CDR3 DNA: TGTGCCAGCAGCGGAGGGGGTGCGTATGGCTACACCTTC. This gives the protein CASSGGGAYGYTF.

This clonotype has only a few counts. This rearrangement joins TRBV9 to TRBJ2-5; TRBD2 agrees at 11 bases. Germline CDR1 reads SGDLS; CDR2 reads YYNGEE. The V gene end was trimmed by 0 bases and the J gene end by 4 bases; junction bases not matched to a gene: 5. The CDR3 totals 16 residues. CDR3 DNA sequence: TGTGCCAGCAGCGTAGACGGTAGCGGGGGGGGAGAGACCCAGTACTTC. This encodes CASSVDGSGGGETQYF.

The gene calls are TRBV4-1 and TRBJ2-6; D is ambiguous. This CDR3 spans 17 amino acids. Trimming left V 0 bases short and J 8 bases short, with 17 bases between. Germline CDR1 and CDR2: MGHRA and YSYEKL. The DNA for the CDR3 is TGCGCCAGCAGCCAAGATCCTGTCGGGCCTTGGTCCAACGTCCTGACTTTC. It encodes CASSQDPVGPWSNVLTF.

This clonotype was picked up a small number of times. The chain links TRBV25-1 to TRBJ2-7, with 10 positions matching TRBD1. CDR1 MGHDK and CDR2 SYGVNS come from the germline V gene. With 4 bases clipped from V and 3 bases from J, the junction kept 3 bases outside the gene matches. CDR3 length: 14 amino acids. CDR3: CASSGGTGVYEQYF. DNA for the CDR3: TGTGCCAGCAGTGGTGGGACAGGGGTCTACGAGCAGTACTTC.

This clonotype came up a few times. CDR3 sequence reads: CASSYGGEASRGEQYV. The CDR3 DNA reads TGTGCCAGCAGTTACGGGGGCGAGGCGAGCCGGGGGGAGCAGTACGTC. The rearrangement links TRBV6-6 to TRBJ2-7, with D possibly being TRBD1 or TRBD2 (6 bases each). The V end was cut by 2 bases, the J end by 7 bases, with 21 bases between. The CDR3 has 16 amino acids. CDR1 and CDR2 (germline): MNHNY, SVGAGI (reference sequence).

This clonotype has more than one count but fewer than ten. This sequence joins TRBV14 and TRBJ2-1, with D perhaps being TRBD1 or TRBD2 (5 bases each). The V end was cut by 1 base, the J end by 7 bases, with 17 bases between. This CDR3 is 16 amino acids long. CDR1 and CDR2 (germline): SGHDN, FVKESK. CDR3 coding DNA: TGTGCCAGCAGCCAAGGGACGGGACCCTGGGGGAATGAGCAGTTCTTC. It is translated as CASSQGTGPWGNEQFF. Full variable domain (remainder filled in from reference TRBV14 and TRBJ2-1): EAGVTQFPSHSVIEKGQTVTLRCDPISGHDNLYWYRRVMGKEIKFLLHFVKESKQDESGMPNNRFLAERTGGTYSTLKVQPAELEDSGVYFCASSQGTGPWGNEQFFGPGTRLTVL.

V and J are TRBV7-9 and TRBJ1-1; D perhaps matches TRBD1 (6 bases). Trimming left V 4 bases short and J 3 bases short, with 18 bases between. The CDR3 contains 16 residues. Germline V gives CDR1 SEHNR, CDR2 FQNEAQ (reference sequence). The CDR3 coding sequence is TGTGCCAGCAGCTCTCCCCGACAGGTAGGGGACACTGAAGCTTTCTTT. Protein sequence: CASSSPRQVGDTEAFF.